Presented here are 8 T cell receptor beta chains from one specimen sequenced in a study of OX40 agonist ivuxolimab in advanced cancers. TCRdb's copy holds only in-frame clones and misses some; the assay was immunoSEQ multiplex PCR. Among roughly 55,000 clones listed, approximately 80% were seen once. The sample here was CD4+ or CD8+ T cells sorted from blood, taken in a trial of the OX40 agonist ivuxolimab. These receptors were obtained from an adult with an advanced solid tumor such as melanoma, head and neck, liver or kidney cancer.

The chain uses TRBV5-1 and TRBJ1-1, with 10 nucleotides matching TRBD1. The V gene end was trimmed by 0 bases and the J gene end by 6 bases; junction bases not matched to a gene: 11. The CDR3 is 17 residues long. CDR1 is SGHRS and CDR2 is YFSETQ in the germline V gene. CDR3 nucleotides: TGCGCCAGCAGCTTGGCGGGGACAGGGGTAGGGTATGCTGAAGCTTTCTTT. Translating gives CASSLAGTGVGYAEAFF.

The genes are TRBV28 and TRBJ2-2, with D possibly being TRBD1 or TRBD2 (5 bases each). Germline loops: CDR1 MDHEN, CDR2 SYDVKM. V lost 11 bases and J 6 bases, leaving 22 bases between the germline ends. The CDR3 has 15 residues. The CDR3 reads CAAEKGPRGAGELFF. The CDR3 nucleotides are TGTGCCGCCGAGAAGGGACCGCGAGGGGCCGGGGAGCTGTTTTTT.

The CDR3 loop is CSVVGLAGPRNEQFF. CDR3 coding DNA: TGCAGCGTCGTGGGACTAGCGGGACCGCGGAATGAGCAGTTCTTC. The genes are TRBV29-1 and TRBJ2-1; 13 bases match TRBD2. The CDR3 sequence is 15 residues long. Per the germline V gene, CDR1 is SQVTM and CDR2 is ANQGSEA. V dropped 6 bases and J dropped 7; count of bases not matched to a gene: 9.

The chain carries TRBV28 and TRBJ1-1; D unclear. CDR1 and CDR2 from the germline V gene are MDHEN and SYDVKM. This CDR3 is built from 15 residues. With 6 bases removed from V and 3 bases from J, the gap between germline ends came to 17 bases. The CDR3 DNA follows: TGTGCCAGCAGGTGGACGGGGTCCGGGGACACTGAAGCTTTCTTT. Translating gives CASRWTGSGDTEAFF. Combining the CDR3 with reference TRBV28 and TRBJ1-1 gives the whole variable domain DVKVTQSSRYLVKRTGEKVFLECVQDMDHENMFWYRQDPGLGLRLIYFSYDVKMKEKGDIPEGYSVSREKKERFSLILESASTNQTSMYLCASRWTGSGDTEAFFGQGTRLTVV.

V gene TRBV7-2 combines with J gene TRBJ2-3; D remains ambiguous. Looked up from germline, CDR1 is SGHTA and CDR2 is FQGNSA. The length of the CDR3 is 14 residues. Trimming removed 5 bases at V and 0 bases at J, with 9 bases between. This CDR3 is CASSPRLSTDTQYF. For the CDR3, the DNA is TGTGCCAGCAGCCCTCGACTCAGCACAGATACGCAGTATTTT.

The chain employs TRBV12-5 and TRBJ2-1; D gene unclear. CDR1 LGHNT and CDR2 FRNRAP come from the germline V gene. With 3 bases removed from V and 5 bases from J, the gap between germline ends came to 5 bases. This CDR3 is built from 12 residues. Here the CDR3 reads CASGLPNNEQFF. The CDR3 bases are TGTGCTAGTGGTTTACCCAACAATGAGCAGTTCTTC.

This clone occurred a few times. CDR3 loop: CASSPQGISTDTQYF. CDR3 DNA sequence: TGTGCCAGCAGCCCACAGGGGATTAGCACAGATACGCAGTATTTT. V usage is TRBV7-2 and J usage is TRBJ2-3; 7 bases are shared with TRBD1. CDR3 length: 15 residues. V lost 5 bases and J lost 0; bases outside the gene matches: 5. Germline-derived CDR1 and CDR2 are SGHTA and FQGNSA. Variable domain in full (rest from reference TRBV7-2 and TRBJ2-3): GAGVSQSPSNKVTEKGKDVELRCDPISGHTALYWYRQSLGQGLEFLIYFQGNSAPDKSGLPSDRFSAERTGGSVSTLTIQRTQQEDSAVYLCASSPQGISTDTQYFGPGTRLTVL.

The gene calls are TRBV6-1 and TRBJ1-2; 9 bases align to TRBD1. V trimming: 6 bases; J trimming: 5 bases; junction bases outside the gene matches: 10. In germline, CDR1 is MNHNS, CDR2 SASEGT. The CDR3 runs to 15 residues. This chain's CDR3 is CASSLRGQGIYGYTF. The DNA for the CDR3 is TGTGCCAGCAGCCTAAGGGGACAGGGCATTTATGGCTACACCTTC.